The rows below give T cell receptor beta chains drawn from one sample of a study of OX40 agonist ivuxolimab in advanced cancers. The repertoire was sequenced with immunoSEQ multiplex PCR; TCRdb's copy has only in-frame clones and lacks some. The sample carries 70,000 or so clones, about 88% recorded once. The source material was CD4+ or CD8+ T cells sorted from blood, sampled in a trial of the OX40 agonist ivuxolimab. The receptor set was obtained from an adult with an advanced solid tumor such as melanoma, head and neck, liver or kidney cancer. The CDR3 runs from the conserved cysteine through the conserved F or W. The order of the fields is D gene, J gene, CDR3 length, clone size, V gene, CDR3 DNA, CDR3 protein. A D gene is named only where the DNA matches it firmly. Clone size is shown for a subset of rows, as once, few, many or a class of expanded clone.

D gene: .; J gene: TRBJ1-5; CDR3 length: 16; clone size: .; V gene: TRBV21-1; CDR3 DNA: TGTGCCAGCAACCTATCGACAGGGAGGAAAGATCAGCCCCAGCATTTT; CDR3 protein: CASNLSTGRKDQPQHF
D gene: TRBD1; J gene: TRBJ2-7; CDR3 length: 14; clone size: .; V gene: TRBV30; CDR3 DNA: TGTGCCTGGAGCCAAGGACAGGGCATCTACGAGCAGTACTTC; CDR3 protein: CAWSQGQGIYEQYF
D gene: .; J gene: TRBJ1-5; CDR3 length: 15; clone size: .; V gene: TRBV2; CDR3 DNA: TGTGCCAGCAGCGCACAGGCGTCCGGCAATCAGCCCCAGCATTTT; CDR3 protein: CASSAQASGNQPQHF
D gene: .; J gene: TRBJ2-3; CDR3 length: 15; clone size: once; V gene: TRBV7-2; CDR3 DNA: TGTGCCAGCAGCTTTGCGGTTGTACGACCGAATACGCAGTATTTT; CDR3 protein: CASSFAVVRPNTQYF
D gene: .; J gene: TRBJ2-6; CDR3 length: 17; clone size: .; V gene: TRBV28; CDR3 DNA: TGTGCCAGCAATACTGACAGGAGCTTTGCTGGGGCCAACGTCCTGACTTTC; CDR3 protein: CASNTDRSFAGANVLTF
D gene: TRBD2; J gene: TRBJ2-1; CDR3 length: 18; clone size: .; V gene: TRBV25-1; CDR3 DNA: TGTGCCAGCAGTGGACGATCTAGCGGGGTCCTCAACTACAATGAGCAGTTCTTC; CDR3 protein: CASSGRSSGVLNYNEQFF
D gene: .; J gene: TRBJ2-5; CDR3 length: 15; clone size: .; V gene: TRBV5-4; CDR3 DNA: TGTGCCAGCAGCTTGGACGTACCTCGCGGGGAGACCCAGTACTTC; CDR3 protein: CASSLDVPRGETQYF
D gene: .; J gene: TRBJ1-5; CDR3 length: 13; clone size: .; V gene: TRBV7-9; CDR3 DNA: TGTGCCAGCAGCTTGGACTCTTATCAGCCCCAGCATTTT; CDR3 protein: CASSLDSYQPQHF
D gene: .; J gene: TRBJ1-1; CDR3 length: 13; clone size: .; V gene: TRBV27; CDR3 DNA: TGTGCTATAGCAGGGAAGGGGAACACTGAAGCTTTCTTT; CDR3 protein: CAIAGKGNTEAFF
D gene: TRBD2; J gene: TRBJ2-1; CDR3 length: 18; clone size: .; V gene: TRBV7-3; CDR3 DNA: TGTGCCAGCAGCCCACGAGCACCGGTAGGACTAGCCTTAAATGAGCAGTTCTTC; CDR3 protein: CASSPRAPVGLALNEQFF
D gene: .; J gene: TRBJ1-4; CDR3 length: 15; clone size: .; V gene: TRBV5-6; CDR3 DNA: TGTGCCAGCAGCACTATTGGGCGCACTAATGAAAAACTGTTTTTT; CDR3 protein: CASSTIGRTNEKLFF
D gene: .; J gene: TRBJ2-2; CDR3 length: 15; clone size: .; V gene: TRBV9; CDR3 DNA: TGTGCCAGCAGCATAACAGGGCTATCGGCCGGGGAGCTGTTTTTT; CDR3 protein: CASSITGLSAGELFF
D gene: .; J gene: TRBJ2-7; CDR3 length: 13; clone size: once; V gene: TRBV2; CDR3 DNA: TGTGCCAGCACACCGAGCCTATCCTACGAGCAGTACTTC; CDR3 protein: CASTPSLSYEQYF
D gene: TRBD1; J gene: TRBJ2-1; CDR3 length: 13; clone size: .; V gene: TRBV29-1; CDR3 DNA: TGCAGCGTACGGGACAGACGAGAAAGTGAGCAGTTCTTC; CDR3 protein: CSVRDRRESEQFF
D gene: TRBD2; J gene: TRBJ2-7; CDR3 length: 15; clone size: once; V gene: TRBV28; CDR3 DNA: TGTGCCAGCAGTTCAGCCGAACCTGGACTAGCAAAGCAGTACTTC; CDR3 protein: CASSSAEPGLAKQYF
D gene: .; J gene: TRBJ2-7; CDR3 length: 12; clone size: .; V gene: TRBV7-9; CDR3 DNA: TGTGCCAGCAGCTTTAATCCCTACGAGCAGTACTTC; CDR3 protein: CASSFNPYEQYF
D gene: TRBD1; J gene: TRBJ1-2; CDR3 length: 16; clone size: .; V gene: TRBV7-2; CDR3 DNA: TGTGCCAGCAGCTTAGACTTTACCGGGACAGGGGACGGCTACACCTTC; CDR3 protein: CASSLDFTGTGDGYTF
D gene: TRBD2; J gene: TRBJ2-2; CDR3 length: 17; clone size: .; V gene: TRBV30; CDR3 DNA: TGTGCCTGGAGTAGGGTAGCGGGGGGGCCGGGCACCGGGGAGCTGTTTTTT; CDR3 protein: CAWSRVAGGPGTGELFF
D gene: .; J gene: TRBJ1-4; CDR3 length: 17; clone size: .; V gene: TRBV19; CDR3 DNA: TGTGCCAGTACTCGCCTTCCTGACGGTGCAACTAATGAAAAACTGTTTTTT; CDR3 protein: CASTRLPDGATNEKLFF
D gene: .; J gene: TRBJ1-5; CDR3 length: 15; clone size: few; V gene: TRBV5-1; CDR3 DNA: TGCGCCAGCAGCTTGGCGGCAGGGAAGGATCAGCCCCAGCATTTT; CDR3 protein: CASSLAAGKDQPQHF
D gene: .; J gene: TRBJ2-7; CDR3 length: 15; clone size: once; V gene: TRBV6-6; CDR3 DNA: TGTGCCAGCAGTTACCCCCCGGTAGCTGGCGGCGAGCAGTACTTC; CDR3 protein: CASSYPPVAGGEQYF
D gene: .; J gene: TRBJ1-2; CDR3 length: 17; clone size: .; V gene: TRBV7-2; CDR3 DNA: TGTGCCAGCAGCTTAGTCTCGGTCAGGGCCTTTTCACGTGGCTACACCTTC; CDR3 protein: CASSLVSVRAFSRGYTF